A selection of T cell receptor beta chains follows, all from one sample in a study of shared clonotypes between healthy human individuals. TCRdb's table, derived via immunoSEQ multiplex PCR, lists solely in-frame clones and lacks some. Here the sample spans some 680,000 clones, around 73% being singletons. The specimen was memory CD4+ T cells sorted from blood. The receptors derive from a woman under 40 in good health. The CDR3 runs from the conserved cysteine through the conserved F or W. Fields, in order: D gene, clone size, V gene, J gene, CDR3 protein, CDR3 DNA. A D gene is named only where the DNA matches it firmly. Not all rows give a size; the values are once, few, many and, for expanded clones, a class.

.	.	TRBV7-2	TRBJ2-7	CASRGGRGTYEQYF	TGTGCCAGCAGGGGGGGCAGAGGAACCTACGAGCAGTACTTC
.	few	TRBV27	TRBJ1-5	CASSLRQSPQPQHF	TGTGCCAGCAGTTTGAGGCAGAGTCCTCAGCCCCAGCATTTT
TRBD2	.	TRBV6-1	TRBJ2-7	CASSEEVAGGGEQYF	TGTGCCAGCAGTGAAGAGGTAGCGGGAGGAGGCGAGCAGTACTTC
.	.	TRBV30	TRBJ2-3	CAWSVRRGSHTQYF	TGTGCCTGGAGTGTACGAAGGGGCTCTCATACGCAGTATTTT
TRBD2	.	TRBV13	TRBJ2-1	CASSLETGLAGEVSDEQFF	TGTGCCAGCAGCTTAGAGACGGGACTAGCGGGAGAAGTATCGGATGAGCAGTTCTTC
TRBD2	.	TRBV25-1	TRBJ2-5	CASSESLAGGQETQYF	TGTGCCAGCAGTGAATCACTAGCGGGAGGGCAAGAGACCCAGTACTTC
TRBD1	.	TRBV19	TRBJ1-4	CASRAGTGREKLFF	TGTGCCAGTAGGGCCGGGACAGGGCGCGAAAAACTGTTTTTT
.	.	TRBV5-4	TRBJ2-6	CASSLVGAGANVLTF	TGTGCCAGCAGCTTGGTTGGGGCTGGGGCCAACGTCCTGACTTTC
.	.	TRBV28	TRBJ2-4	CASSLHRGLAKNIQYF	TGTGCCAGCAGTTTACACAGGGGACTAGCCAAAAACATTCAGTACTTC
TRBD2	.	TRBV27	TRBJ2-7	CASRPRRELYEQYF	TGTGCCAGCAGGCCCCGGCGGGAGCTCTACGAGCAGTACTTC
.	.	TRBV30	TRBJ2-7	CAWSGATYEQYF	TGTGCCTGGAGTGGGGCCACCTACGAGCAGTACTTC
.	.	TRBV28	TRBJ1-2	CASSLSGEIADYGYTF	TGTGCCAGCAGTTTATCGGGGGAGATCGCCGACTATGGCTACACCTTC
.	.	TRBV6-6	TRBJ1-1	CASSYAGSTEAFF	TGTGCCAGCAGTTACGCAGGGAGTACTGAAGCTTTCTTT
.	.	TRBV6-1	TRBJ2-1	CASSETGFSYNEQFF	TGTGCCAGCAGTGAGACAGGATTCTCCTACAATGAGCAGTTCTTC
.	.	TRBV4-1	TRBJ2-1	CASSQDGRGRYNEQFF	TGCGCCAGCAGCCAAGATGGGAGGGGGCGTTACAATGAGCAGTTCTTC
TRBD1	.	TRBV7-8	TRBJ1-2	CASSSYRGREPGYTF	TGTGCCAGCAGCTCGTACAGGGGGCGCGAGCCTGGCTACACCTTC